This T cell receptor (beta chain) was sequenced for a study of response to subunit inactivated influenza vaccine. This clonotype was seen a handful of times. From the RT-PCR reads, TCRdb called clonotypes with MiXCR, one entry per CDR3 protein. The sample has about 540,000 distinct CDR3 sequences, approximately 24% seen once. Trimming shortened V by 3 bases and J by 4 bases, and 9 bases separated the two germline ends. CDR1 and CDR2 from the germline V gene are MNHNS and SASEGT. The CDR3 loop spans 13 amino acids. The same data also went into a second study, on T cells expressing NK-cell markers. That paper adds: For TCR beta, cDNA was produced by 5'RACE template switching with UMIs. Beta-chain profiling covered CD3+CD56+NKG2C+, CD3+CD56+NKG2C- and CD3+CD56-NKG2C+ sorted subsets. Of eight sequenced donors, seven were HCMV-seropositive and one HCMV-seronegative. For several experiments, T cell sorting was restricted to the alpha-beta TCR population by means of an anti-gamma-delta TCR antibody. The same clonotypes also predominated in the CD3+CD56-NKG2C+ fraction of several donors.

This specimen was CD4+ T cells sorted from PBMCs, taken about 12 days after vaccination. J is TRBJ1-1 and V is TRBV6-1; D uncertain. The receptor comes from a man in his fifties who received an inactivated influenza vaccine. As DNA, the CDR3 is TGTGCCAGCAGTGACAGGATTGGCACTGAAGCTTTCTTT. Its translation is CASSDRIGTEAFF.